The T cell receptor (beta chain) described here comes from a study of T cell changes during pregnancy in multiple sclerosis. Data came from immunoSEQ multiplex PCR; TCRdb stores just in-frame clones and leaves some out. The sample yields approximately 37,000 clones, about 88% seen once. The receptor was derived from a female donor with multiple sclerosis, enrolled in a pregnancy study. The sample was CD8+ T cells from peripheral blood mononuclear cells, taken in the first trimester of pregnancy.

Written as DNA, the CDR3 is TGTGCCAGCCGGCGCCGGGGGGGCGGGAATGAGCAGTTCTTC. Translation: CASRRRGGGNEQFF. V is TRBV7-3 and J is TRBJ2-1; 8 nucleotides match TRBD2. The germline CDR1 and CDR2 sequences are SGHTA and FQGTGA. This CDR3 is 14 amino acids long. V gave up 8 bases and J gave up 7 bases; unmatched junction bases: 10.